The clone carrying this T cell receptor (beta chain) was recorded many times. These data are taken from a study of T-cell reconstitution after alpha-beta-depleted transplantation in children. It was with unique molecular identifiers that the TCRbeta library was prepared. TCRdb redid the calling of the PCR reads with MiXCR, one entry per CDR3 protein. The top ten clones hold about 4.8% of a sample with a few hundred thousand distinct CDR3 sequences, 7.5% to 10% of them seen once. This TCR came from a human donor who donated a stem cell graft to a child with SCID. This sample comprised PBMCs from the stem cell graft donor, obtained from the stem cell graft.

Written as DNA, the CDR3 is TGTGCCAGCAGCCCCGACACGACCTACGAGCAGTACTTC. It is translated as CASSPDTTYEQYF. V and J are TRBV7-6 and TRBJ2-7; D remains unclear. This CDR3 has 13 amino acids. Looked up from germline, CDR1 is SGHVS and CDR2 is FNYEAQ. The V end lost 5 bases, the J end lost 2 bases, and 10 bases lay between the germline ends.